The sequence of this T cell receptor beta chain was determined in a study of blood T cell repertoires in COVID-19. Germline-derived CDR1 and CDR2 are SGDLS and YYNGEE. Trimming left V 4 bases short and J 6 bases short, with 10 bases between. The CDR3 extends over 13 amino acids. This table comes from immunoSEQ multiplex PCR, and its TCRdb copy is limited to in-frame clones, with some not included. The sample lists about 170,000 clones, about nine tenths seen once, with around 3.5% in the top ten. This TCR was sampled from a man in his 70s with acute or convalescent COVID-19. Sequenced sample: peripheral blood. The J gene is TRBJ1-4, the V gene TRBV9, with a tentative D call TRBD1 (5 bases). CDR3 sequence (DNA): TGTGCCAGCAGCTCCAGGGAGGATGAAAAACTGTTTTTT. Encoded protein: CASSSREDEKLFF.